Listed below are T cell receptor beta chains from one sample, sequenced in a study of cytomegalovirus exposure and HLA in healthy donors. Measured with immunoSEQ multiplex PCR; TCRdb has only the in-frame clones, and not every one. The sample lists 150,000 to 200,000 clones, roughly 95% occurring once. Material: PBMCs. Receptor source: a woman aged 18-35 years in good health and CMV-seronegative. CDR3s include the opening cysteine and the closing phenylalanine or tryptophan. The order of the fields is clone size, D gene, V gene, J gene, CDR3 protein, CDR3 DNA. D genes are given only for firm matches. Clone size appears in some rows only: once, few, many, or a class for an expanded clone.

clone size: -
D gene: TRBD1
V gene: TRBV7-2
J gene: TRBJ1-5
CDR3 protein: CASSCYRGPVGTNQPQHF
CDR3 DNA: TGTGCCAGCAGCTGCTACAGGGGGCCAGTGGGGACGAATCAGCCCCAGCATTTT

clone size: once
D gene: TRBD1
V gene: TRBV2
J gene: TRBJ1-4
CDR3 protein: CASSWDRQNEKLFF
CDR3 DNA: TGTGCCAGCAGTTGGGACAGACAAAATGAAAAACTGTTTTTT

clone size: -
D gene: TRBD2
V gene: TRBV6-5
J gene: TRBJ2-3
CDR3 protein: CASSYRAGDTDTQYF
CDR3 DNA: TGTGCCAGCAGTTACCGGGCGGGGGACACAGATACGCAGTATTTT

clone size: -
D gene: -
V gene: TRBV7-9
J gene: TRBJ1-4
CDR3 protein: CASSSAGFNEKLFF
CDR3 DNA: TGTGCCAGCAGTTCAGCAGGGTTTAATGAAAAACTGTTTTTT

clone size: once
D gene: TRBD2
V gene: TRBV19
J gene: TRBJ2-3
CDR3 protein: CATSSGGAGTDTQYF
CDR3 DNA: TGTGCCACCTCTAGCGGGGGGGCCGGCACAGATACGCAGTATTTT

clone size: -
D gene: TRBD2
V gene: TRBV30
J gene: TRBJ2-7
CDR3 protein: CAWSRQRGEQYF
CDR3 DNA: TGTGCCTGGAGTAGACAGCGGGGAGAGCAGTACTTC

clone size: -
D gene: TRBD2
V gene: TRBV6-1
J gene: TRBJ2-1
CDR3 protein: CASSEYLAGGVQAPFF
CDR3 DNA: TGTGCCAGCAGTGAATATTTAGCGGGGGGGGTTCAAGCCCCGTTCTTC

clone size: -
D gene: -
V gene: TRBV18
J gene: TRBJ1-1
CDR3 protein: CASSPQFVQGNTEAFF
CDR3 DNA: TGTGCCAGCTCACCCCAGTTCGTTCAGGGGAACACTGAAGCTTTCTTT

clone size: -
D gene: TRBD1
V gene: TRBV19
J gene: TRBJ2-7
CDR3 protein: CASSINRGYEQYF
CDR3 DNA: TGTGCCAGTAGTATCAACAGGGGCTACGAGCAGTACTTC

clone size: -
D gene: -
V gene: TRBV29-1
J gene: TRBJ2-7
CDR3 protein: CSGVFPGYSYEQYF
CDR3 DNA: TGCAGCGGCGTATTTCCAGGCTACTCCTACGAGCAGTACTTC

clone size: -
D gene: -
V gene: TRBV25-1
J gene: TRBJ2-5
CDR3 protein: CASKLGQETQYF
CDR3 DNA: TGTGCCAGCAAATTGGGGCAGGAGACCCAGTACTTC

clone size: -
D gene: TRBD1
V gene: TRBV29-1
J gene: TRBJ2-3
CDR3 protein: CSAVDRGRTDTQYF
CDR3 DNA: TGCAGCGCCGTGGACAGGGGGCGGACAGATACGCAGTATTTT

clone size: once
D gene: -
V gene: TRBV27
J gene: TRBJ2-7
CDR3 protein: CASRPIGRGYEQYF
CDR3 DNA: TGTGCCAGCAGACCCATCGGCAGGGGCTACGAGCAGTACTTC

clone size: -
D gene: -
V gene: TRBV9
J gene: TRBJ1-1
CDR3 protein: CASSVASKMNTEAFF
CDR3 DNA: TGTGCCAGCAGCGTAGCCAGTAAGATGAACACTGAAGCTTTCTTT

clone size: -
D gene: -
V gene: TRBV9
J gene: TRBJ2-3
CDR3 protein: CASSAGGPDTQYF
CDR3 DNA: TGTGCCAGCAGTGCTGGAGGGCCTGATACGCAGTATTTT

clone size: -
D gene: -
V gene: TRBV4-3
J gene: TRBJ1-5
CDR3 protein: CASSQDLLPLSNQPQHF
CDR3 DNA: TGCGCCAGCAGCCAAGATCTCCTCCCCCTCAGCAATCAGCCCCAGCATTTT

clone size: -
D gene: -
V gene: TRBV2
J gene: TRBJ1-1
CDR3 protein: CASSEYTEAFF
CDR3 DNA: TGTGCCAGCAGTGAGTATACTGAAGCTTTCTTT

clone size: -
D gene: TRBD2
V gene: TRBV18
J gene: TRBJ2-5
CDR3 protein: CASSPRGGAQETQYF
CDR3 DNA: TGTGCCAGCTCACCACGCGGGGGGGCCCAGGAGACCCAGTACTTC

clone size: once
D gene: TRBD2
V gene: TRBV5-1
J gene: TRBJ2-1
CDR3 protein: CASGTSGGYNEQFF
CDR3 DNA: TGCGCCAGCGGTACTAGCGGGGGATACAATGAGCAGTTCTTC

clone size: -
D gene: -
V gene: TRBV5-4
J gene: TRBJ1-1
CDR3 protein: CASSYDRTNSGKAFF
CDR3 DNA: TGTGCCAGCAGCTACGATCGGACGAACTCGGGGAAAGCTTTCTTT

clone size: -
D gene: -
V gene: TRBV25-1
J gene: TRBJ1-3
CDR3 protein: CASSETGTGNTIYF
CDR3 DNA: TGTGCCAGCAGTGAAACAGGGACTGGAAACACCATATATTTT

clone size: -
D gene: -
V gene: TRBV5-1
J gene: TRBJ2-3
CDR3 protein: CASSFITQQNTQYF
CDR3 DNA: TGCGCCAGCAGCTTCATCACCCAACAGAATACGCAGTATTTT